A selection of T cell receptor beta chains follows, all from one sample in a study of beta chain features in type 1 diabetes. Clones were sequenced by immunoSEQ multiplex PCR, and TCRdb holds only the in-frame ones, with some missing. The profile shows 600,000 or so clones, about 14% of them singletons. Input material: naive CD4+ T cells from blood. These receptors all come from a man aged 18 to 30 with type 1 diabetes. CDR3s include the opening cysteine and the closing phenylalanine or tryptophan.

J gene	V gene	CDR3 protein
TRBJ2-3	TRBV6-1	CASRRLAGGTDTQYF
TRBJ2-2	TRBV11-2	CASSFTSGDTGELFF
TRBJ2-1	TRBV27	CASSFSSGGQDEQFF
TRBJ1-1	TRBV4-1	CASSRPGDPNTEAFF
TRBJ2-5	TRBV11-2	CASARDRDLKLGYF
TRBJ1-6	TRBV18	CASSPSYNSPLHF
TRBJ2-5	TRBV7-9	CASSRGQQETQYF
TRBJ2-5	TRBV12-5	CASGSHQETQYF
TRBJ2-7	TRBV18	CASSPARTVYEQYF
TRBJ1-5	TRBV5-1	CASSLGRRGNQPQHF
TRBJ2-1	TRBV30	CASHRHEQFF
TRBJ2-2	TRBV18	CASSTRGIGELFF
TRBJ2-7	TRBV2	CASGPGTSGDEQYF
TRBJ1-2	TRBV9	CASSVRDSNYGYTF
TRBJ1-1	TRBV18	CASSPPGTGTEAFF
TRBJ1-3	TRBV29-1	CSVVGQRNSGNTIYF
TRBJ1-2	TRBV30	CAWSFNSFGYTF
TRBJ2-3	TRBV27	CASSSPRTDTQYF